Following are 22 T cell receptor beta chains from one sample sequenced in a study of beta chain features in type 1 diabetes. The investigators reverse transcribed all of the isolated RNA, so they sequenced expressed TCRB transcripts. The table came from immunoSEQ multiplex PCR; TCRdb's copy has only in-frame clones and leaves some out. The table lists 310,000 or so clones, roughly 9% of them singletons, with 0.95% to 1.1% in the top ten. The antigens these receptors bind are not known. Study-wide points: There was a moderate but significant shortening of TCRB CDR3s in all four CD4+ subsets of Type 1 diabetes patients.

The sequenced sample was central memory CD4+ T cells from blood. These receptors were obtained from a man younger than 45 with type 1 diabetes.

CDR3 in amino acids: CASSRQGILNYGYTF. The CDR3 DNA follows: TGTGCCAGCAGTAGACAGGGGATATTAAACTATGGCTACACCTTC. The J gene is TRBJ1-2, the V gene TRBV28, with 8 bases identical to TRBD1. The V segment lost 5 bases and the J segment 2 bases; nucleotides outside the gene matches: 7. CDR1 and CDR2 from the germline V gene are MDHEN and SYDVKM. This CDR3 contains 15 residues.

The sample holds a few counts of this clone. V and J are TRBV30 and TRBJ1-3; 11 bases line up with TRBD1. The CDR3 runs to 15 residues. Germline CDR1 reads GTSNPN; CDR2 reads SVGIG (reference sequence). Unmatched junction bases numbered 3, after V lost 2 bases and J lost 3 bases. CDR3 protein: CAWSQDRGLGNTIYF. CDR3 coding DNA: TGTGCCTGGAGTCAGGACAGGGGGCTTGGAAACACCATATATTTT. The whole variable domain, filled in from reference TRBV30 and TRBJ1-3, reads SQTIHQWPATLVQPVGSPLSLECTVEGTSNPNLYWYRQAAGRGLQLLFYSVGIGQISSEVPQNLSASRPQDRQFILSSKKLLLSDSGFYLCAWSQDRGLGNTIYFGEGSWLTVV.

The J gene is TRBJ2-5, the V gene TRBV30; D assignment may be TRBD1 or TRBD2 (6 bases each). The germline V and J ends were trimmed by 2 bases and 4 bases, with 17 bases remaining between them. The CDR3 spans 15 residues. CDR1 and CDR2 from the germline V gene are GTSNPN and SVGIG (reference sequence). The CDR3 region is CAWSTLTGAGETQYF. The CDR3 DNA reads TGTGCCTGGAGTACCCTGACGGGGGCGGGAGAGACCCAGTACTTC.

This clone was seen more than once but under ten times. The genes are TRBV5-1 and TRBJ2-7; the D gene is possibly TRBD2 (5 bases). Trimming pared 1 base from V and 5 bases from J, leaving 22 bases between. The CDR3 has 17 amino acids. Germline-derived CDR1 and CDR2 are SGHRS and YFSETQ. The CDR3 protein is CASSLFSSLQTRDEQYF. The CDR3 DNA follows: TGCGCCAGCAGCTTGTTCAGCTCGCTCCAAACGAGGGACGAGCAGTACTTC.

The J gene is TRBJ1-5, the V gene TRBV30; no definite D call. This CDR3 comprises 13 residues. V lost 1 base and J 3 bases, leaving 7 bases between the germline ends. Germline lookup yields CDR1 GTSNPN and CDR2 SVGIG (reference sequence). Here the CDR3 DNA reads TGTGCCTGGAGTGGGAGGGCCAATCAGCCCCAGCATTTT. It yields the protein CAWSGRANQPQHF.

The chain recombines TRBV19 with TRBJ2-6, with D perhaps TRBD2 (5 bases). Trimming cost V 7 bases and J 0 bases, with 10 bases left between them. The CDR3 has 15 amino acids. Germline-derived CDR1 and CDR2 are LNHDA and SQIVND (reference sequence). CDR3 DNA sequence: TGTGCCAGTACGGGGTCCAACTCTGGGGCCAACGTCCTGACTTTC. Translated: CASTGSNSGANVLTF.

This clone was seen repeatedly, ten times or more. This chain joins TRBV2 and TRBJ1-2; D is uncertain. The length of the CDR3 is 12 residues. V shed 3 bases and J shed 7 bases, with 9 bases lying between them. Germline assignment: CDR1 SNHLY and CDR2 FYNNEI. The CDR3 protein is CASSEHPSGYTF. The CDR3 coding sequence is TGTGCCAGCAGTGAGCATCCGTCTGGCTACACCTTC. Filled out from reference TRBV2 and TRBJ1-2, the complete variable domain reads EPEVTQTPSHQVTQMGQEVILRCVPISNHLYFYWYRQILGQKVEFLVSFYNNEISEKSEIFDDQFSVERPDGSNFTLKIRSTKLEDSAMYFCASSEHPSGYTFGSGTRLTVV.

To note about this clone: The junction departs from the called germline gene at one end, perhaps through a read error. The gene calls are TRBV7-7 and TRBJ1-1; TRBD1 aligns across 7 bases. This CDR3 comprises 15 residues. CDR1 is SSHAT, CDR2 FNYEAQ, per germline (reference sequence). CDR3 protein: CASRALRGRTTEAFF. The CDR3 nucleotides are TGTGCTAGCAGAGCTCTTAGGGGGCGCACAACTGAAGCTTTCTTT.

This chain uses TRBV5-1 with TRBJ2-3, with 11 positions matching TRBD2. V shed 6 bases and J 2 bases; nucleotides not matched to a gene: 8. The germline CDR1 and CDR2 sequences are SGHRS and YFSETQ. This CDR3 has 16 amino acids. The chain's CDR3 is CASTLLAGASTDTQYF. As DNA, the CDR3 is TGCGCCAGCACCCTACTAGCGGGGGCCTCCACAGATACGCAGTATTTT.

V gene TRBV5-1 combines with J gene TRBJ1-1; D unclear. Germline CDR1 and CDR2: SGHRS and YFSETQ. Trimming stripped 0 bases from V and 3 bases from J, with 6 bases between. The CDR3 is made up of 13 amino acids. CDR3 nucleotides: TGCGCCAGCAGCTTGGAACTTGACACTGAAGCTTTCTTT. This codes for CASSLELDTEAFF.

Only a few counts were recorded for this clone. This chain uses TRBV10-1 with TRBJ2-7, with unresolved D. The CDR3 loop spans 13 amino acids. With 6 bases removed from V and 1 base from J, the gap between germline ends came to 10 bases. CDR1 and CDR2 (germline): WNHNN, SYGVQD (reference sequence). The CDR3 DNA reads TGCGCCAGCAGCCCGGCTCATTCCTACGAGCAGTACTTC. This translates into CASSPAHSYEQYF.

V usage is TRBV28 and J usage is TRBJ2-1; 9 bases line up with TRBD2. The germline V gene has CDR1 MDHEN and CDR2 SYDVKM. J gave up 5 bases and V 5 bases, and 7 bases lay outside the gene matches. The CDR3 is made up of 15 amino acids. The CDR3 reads CASSLWTSDHNEQFF. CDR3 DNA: TGTGCCAGCAGTCTTTGGACTAGCGACCACAATGAGCAGTTCTTC.

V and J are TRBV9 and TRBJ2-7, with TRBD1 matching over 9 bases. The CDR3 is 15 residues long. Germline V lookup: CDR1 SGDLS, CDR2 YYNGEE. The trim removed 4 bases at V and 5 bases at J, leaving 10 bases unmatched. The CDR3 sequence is CASSLAGTGFHEQYF. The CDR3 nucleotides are TGTGCCAGCAGCCTAGCCGGGACAGGGTTTCACGAGCAGTACTTC.

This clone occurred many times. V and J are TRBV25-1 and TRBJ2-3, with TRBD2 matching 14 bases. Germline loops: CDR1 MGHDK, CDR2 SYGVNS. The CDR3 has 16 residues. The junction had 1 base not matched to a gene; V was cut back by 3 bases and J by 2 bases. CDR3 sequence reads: CASSEGLAGATDTQYF. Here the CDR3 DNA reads TGTGCCAGCAGTGAGGGACTAGCGGGGGCCACAGATACGCAGTATTTT.

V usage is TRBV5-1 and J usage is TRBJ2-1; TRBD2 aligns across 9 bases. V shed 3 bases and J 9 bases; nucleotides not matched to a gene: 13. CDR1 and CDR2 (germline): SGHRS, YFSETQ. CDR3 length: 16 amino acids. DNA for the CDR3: TGCGCCAGCAGCTCCCTTCAGCGGGGGGACGGGAGTGAGCAGTTCTTC. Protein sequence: CASSSLQRGDGSEQFF.

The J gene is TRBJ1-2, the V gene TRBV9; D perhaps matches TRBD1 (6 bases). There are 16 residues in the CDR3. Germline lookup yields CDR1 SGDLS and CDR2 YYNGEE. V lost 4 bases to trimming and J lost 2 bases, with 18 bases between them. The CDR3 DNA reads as TGTGCCAGCAGCCCGCCATGGGGGGCTGGAAACTATGGCTACACCTTC. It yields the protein CASSPPWGAGNYGYTF.

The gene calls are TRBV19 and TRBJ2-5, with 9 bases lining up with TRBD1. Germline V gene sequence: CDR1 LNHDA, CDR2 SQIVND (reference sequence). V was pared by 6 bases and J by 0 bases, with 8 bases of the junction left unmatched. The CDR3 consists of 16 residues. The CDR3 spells CASSGQGKGYQETQYF. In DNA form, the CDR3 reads TGTGCCAGTAGCGGACAGGGGAAGGGGTACCAAGAGACCCAGTACTTC.

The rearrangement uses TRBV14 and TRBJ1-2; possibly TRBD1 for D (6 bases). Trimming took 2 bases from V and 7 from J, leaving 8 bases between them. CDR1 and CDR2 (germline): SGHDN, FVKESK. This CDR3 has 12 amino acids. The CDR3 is CASSQTGTGYTF. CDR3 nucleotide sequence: TGTGCCAGCAGCCAAACAGGGACTGGCTACACCTTC.

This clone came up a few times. The CDR3 sequence: CAISASGGRLNEQFF. CDR3 DNA sequence: TGTGCCATCAGCGCCTCGGGGGGGCGCCTCAATGAGCAGTTCTTC. V is TRBV10-3 and J is TRBJ2-1; 8 nucleotides match TRBD2. Per germline, CDR1 ENHRY and CDR2 SYGVKD. This CDR3 has 15 amino acids. The V segment lost 6 bases and the J segment 6 bases; nucleotides outside the gene matches: 10.

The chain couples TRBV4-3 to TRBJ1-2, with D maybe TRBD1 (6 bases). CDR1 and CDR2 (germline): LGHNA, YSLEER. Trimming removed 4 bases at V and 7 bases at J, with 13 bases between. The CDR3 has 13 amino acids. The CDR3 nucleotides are TGCGCCAGCAGCCCGGGGGGGCAGGCTGGCTACACCTTC. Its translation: CASSPGGQAGYTF.

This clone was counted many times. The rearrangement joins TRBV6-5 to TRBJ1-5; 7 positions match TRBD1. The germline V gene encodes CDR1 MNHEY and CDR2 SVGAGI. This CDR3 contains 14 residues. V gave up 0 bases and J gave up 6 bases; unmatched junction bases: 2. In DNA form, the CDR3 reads TGTGCCAGCAGTTACTCGAGGGGGCTTCAGCCCCAGCATTTT. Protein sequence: CASSYSRGLQPQHF.

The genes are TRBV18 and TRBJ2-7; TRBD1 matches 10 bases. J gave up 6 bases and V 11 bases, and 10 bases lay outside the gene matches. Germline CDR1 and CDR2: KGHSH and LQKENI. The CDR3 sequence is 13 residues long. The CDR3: CAGTGTGVGEQYF. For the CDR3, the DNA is TGTGCCGGCACCGGGACAGGGGTGGGCGAGCAGTACTTC.